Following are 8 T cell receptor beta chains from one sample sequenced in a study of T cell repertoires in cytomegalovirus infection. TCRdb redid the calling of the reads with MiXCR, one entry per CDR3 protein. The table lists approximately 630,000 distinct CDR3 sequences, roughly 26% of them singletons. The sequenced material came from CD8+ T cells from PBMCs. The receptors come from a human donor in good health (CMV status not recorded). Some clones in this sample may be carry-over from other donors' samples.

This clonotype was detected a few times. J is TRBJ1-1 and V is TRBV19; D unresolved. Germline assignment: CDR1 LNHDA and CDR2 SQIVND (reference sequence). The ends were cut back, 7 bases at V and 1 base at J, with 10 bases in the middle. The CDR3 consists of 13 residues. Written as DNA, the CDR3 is TGTGCCAGTACCACAACAGCGAACACTGAAGCTTTCTTT. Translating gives CASTTTANTEAFF.

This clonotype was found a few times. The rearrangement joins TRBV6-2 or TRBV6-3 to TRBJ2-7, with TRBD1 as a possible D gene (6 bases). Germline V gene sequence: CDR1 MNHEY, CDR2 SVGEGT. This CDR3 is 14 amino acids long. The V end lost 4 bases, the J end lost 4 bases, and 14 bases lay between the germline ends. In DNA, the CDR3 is TGTGCCAGCAGTTCGCCCAGGGGCGGGTACGAGCAGTACTTC. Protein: CASSSPRGGYEQYF.

The CDR3, as DNA: TGCAGTGCTAGTGGTGGGACAGCTAACTATGGCTACACCTTC. This codes for CSASGGTANYGYTF. The chain carries TRBV20-1 and TRBJ1-2, with 7 positions matching TRBD1. Germline V CDR1 and CDR2: DFQATT, SNEGSKA (reference sequence). The V and J ends lost 3 bases and 0 bases, in that order; junction bases with no gene match: 4. This CDR3 region has 14 residues.

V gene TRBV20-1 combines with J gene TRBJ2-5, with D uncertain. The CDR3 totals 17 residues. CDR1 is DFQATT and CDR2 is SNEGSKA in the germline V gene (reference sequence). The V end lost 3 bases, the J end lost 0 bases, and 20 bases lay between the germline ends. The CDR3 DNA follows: TGCAGTGCTAGTGACCATGGATTTTCATTGTACCAAGAGACCCAGTACTTC. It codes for CSASDHGFSLYQETQYF.

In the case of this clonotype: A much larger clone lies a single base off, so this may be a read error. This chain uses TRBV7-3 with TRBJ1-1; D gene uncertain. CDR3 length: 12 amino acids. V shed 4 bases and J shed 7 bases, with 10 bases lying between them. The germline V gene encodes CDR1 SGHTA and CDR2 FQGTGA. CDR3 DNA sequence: TGTGCCAGCAGCTACGACGGCTTTGAAGCTTTCTTT. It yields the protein CASSYDGFEAFF.

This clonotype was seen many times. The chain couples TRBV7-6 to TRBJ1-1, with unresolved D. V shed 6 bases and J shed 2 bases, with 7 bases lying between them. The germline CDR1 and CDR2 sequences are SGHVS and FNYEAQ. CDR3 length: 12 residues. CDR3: CASSPVNTEAFF. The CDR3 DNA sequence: TGTGCCAGCAGTCCAGTAAACACTGAAGCTTTCTTT.

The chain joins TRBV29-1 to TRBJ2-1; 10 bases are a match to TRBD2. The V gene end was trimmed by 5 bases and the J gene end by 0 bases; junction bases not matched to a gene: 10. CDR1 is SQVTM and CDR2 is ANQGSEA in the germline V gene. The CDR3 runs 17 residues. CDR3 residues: CSVLGLAGANSYNEQFF. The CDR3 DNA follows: TGCAGCGTTTTAGGGCTAGCGGGGGCCAACTCCTACAATGAGCAGTTCTTC.

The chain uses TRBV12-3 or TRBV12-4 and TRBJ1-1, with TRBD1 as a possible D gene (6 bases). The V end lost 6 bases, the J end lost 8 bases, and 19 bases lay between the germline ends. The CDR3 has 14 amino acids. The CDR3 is CASSPHGTPEEAFF. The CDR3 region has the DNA TGTGCCAGCAGCCCGCATGGGACACCCGAGGAAGCTTTCTTT.